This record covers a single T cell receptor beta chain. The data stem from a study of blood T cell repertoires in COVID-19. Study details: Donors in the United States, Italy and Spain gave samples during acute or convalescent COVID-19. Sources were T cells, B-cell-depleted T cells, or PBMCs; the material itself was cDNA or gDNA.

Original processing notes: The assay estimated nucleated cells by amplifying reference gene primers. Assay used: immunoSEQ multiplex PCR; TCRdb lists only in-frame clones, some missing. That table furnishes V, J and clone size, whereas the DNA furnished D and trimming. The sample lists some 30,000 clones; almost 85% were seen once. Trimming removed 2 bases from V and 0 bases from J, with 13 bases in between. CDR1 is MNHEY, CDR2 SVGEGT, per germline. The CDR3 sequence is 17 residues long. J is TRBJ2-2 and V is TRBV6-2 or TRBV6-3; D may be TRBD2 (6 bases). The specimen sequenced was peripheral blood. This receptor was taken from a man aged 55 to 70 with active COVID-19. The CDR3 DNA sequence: TGTGCCAGCAGTTACGGGAAAACGGGGGCGAACACCGGGGAGCTGTTTTTT. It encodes CASSYGKTGANTGELFF.